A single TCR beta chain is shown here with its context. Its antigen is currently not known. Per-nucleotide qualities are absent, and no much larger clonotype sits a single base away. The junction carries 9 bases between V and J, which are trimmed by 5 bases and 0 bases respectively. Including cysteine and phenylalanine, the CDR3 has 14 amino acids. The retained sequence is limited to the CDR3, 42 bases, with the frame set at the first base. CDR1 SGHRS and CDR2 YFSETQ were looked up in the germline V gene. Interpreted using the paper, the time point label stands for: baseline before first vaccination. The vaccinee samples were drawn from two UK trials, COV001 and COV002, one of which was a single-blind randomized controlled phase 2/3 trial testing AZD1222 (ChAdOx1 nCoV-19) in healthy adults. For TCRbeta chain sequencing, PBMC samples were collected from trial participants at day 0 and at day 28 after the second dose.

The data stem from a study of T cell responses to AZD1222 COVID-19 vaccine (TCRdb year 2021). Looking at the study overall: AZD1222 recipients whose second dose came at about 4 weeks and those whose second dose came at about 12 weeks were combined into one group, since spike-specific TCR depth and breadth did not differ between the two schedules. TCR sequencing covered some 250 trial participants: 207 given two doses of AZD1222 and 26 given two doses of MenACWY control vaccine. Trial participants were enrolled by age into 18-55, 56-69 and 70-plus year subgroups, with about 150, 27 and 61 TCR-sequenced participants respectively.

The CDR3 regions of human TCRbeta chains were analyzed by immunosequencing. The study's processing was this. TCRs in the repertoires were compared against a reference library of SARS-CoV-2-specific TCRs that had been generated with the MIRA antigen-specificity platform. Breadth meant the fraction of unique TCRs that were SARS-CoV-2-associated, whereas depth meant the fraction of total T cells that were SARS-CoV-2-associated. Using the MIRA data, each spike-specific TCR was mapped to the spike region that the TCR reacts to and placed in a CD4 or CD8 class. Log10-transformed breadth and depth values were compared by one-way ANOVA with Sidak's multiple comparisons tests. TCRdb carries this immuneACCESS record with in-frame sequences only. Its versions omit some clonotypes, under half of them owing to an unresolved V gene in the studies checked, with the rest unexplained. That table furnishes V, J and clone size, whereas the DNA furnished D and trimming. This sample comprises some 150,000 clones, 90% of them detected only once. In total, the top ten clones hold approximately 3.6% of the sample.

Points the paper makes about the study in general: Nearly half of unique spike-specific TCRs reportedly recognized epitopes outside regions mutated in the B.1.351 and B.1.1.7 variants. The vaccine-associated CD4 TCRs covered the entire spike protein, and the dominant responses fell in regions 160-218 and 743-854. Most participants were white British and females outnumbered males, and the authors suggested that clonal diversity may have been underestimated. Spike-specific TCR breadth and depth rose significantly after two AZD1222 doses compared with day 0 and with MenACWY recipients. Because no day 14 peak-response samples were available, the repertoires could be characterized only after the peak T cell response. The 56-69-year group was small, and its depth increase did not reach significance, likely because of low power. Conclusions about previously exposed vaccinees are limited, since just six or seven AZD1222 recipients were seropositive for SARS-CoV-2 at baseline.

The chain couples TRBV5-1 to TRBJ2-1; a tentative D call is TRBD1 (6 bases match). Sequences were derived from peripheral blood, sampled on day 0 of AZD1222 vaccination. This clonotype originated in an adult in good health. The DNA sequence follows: TGCGCCAGCAGATCGGACAGCTCCTACAATGAGCAGTTCTTC. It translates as CASRSDSSYNEQFF.